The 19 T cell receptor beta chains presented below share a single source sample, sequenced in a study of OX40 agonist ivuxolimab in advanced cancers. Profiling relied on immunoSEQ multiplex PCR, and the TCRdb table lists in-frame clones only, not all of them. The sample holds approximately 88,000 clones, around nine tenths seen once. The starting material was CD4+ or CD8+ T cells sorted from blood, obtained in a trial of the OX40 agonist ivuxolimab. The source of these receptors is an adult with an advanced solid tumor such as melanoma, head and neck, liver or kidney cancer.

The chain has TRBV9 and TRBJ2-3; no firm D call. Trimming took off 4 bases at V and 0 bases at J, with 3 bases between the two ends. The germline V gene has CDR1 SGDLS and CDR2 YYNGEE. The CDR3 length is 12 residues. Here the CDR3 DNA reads TGTGCCAGCAGCCCGAGCACAGATACGCAGTATTTT. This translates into CASSPSTDTQYF.

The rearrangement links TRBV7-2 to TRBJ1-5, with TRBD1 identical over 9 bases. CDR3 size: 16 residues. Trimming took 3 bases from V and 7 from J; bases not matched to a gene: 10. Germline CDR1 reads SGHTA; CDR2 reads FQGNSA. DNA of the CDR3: TGTGCCAGCAGCTTGAAACAGGGGGCAGGAGGGCAGCCCCAGCATTTT. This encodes CASSLKQGAGGQPQHF.

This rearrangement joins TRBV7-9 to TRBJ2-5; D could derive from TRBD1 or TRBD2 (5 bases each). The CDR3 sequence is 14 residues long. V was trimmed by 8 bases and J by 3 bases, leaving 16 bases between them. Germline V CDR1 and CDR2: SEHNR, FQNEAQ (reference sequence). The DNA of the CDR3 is TGTGCCAGCCGACTCCGGGACCGAGAAGAGACCCAGTACTTC. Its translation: CASRLRDREETQYF.

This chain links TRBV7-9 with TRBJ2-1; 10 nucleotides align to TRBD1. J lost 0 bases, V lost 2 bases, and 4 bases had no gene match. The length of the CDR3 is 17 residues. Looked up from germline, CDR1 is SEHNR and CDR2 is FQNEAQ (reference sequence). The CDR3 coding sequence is TGTGCCAGCAGCTTATGGGGACAGGGGAGCTCCTACAATGAGCAGTTCTTC. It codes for CASSLWGQGSSYNEQFF.

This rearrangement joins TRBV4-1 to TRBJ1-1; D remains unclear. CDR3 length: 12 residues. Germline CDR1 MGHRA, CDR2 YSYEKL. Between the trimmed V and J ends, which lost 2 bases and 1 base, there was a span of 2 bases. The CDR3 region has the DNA TGCGCCAGCAGCCAAACGAACACTGAAGCTTTCTTT. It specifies CASSQTNTEAFF.

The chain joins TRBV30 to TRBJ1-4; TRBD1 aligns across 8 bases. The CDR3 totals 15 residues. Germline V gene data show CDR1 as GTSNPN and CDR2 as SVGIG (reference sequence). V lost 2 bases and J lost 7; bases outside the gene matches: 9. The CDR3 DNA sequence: TGTGCCTGGAGTACTGGACAGGGTGAAGGTGAAAAACTGTTTTTT. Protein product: CAWSTGQGEGEKLFF.

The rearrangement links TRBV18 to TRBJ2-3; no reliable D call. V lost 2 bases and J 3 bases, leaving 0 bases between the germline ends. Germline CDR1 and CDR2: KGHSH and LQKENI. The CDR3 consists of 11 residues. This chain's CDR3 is CASSPTDTQYF. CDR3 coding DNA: TGTGCCAGCTCACCAACAGATACGCAGTATTTT.

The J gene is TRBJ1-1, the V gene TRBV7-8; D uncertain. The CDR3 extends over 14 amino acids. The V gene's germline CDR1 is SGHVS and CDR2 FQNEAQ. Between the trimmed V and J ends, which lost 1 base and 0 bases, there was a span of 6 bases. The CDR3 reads CASSLGHVNTEAFF. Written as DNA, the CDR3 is TGTGCCAGCAGCTTAGGACATGTGAACACTGAAGCTTTCTTT.

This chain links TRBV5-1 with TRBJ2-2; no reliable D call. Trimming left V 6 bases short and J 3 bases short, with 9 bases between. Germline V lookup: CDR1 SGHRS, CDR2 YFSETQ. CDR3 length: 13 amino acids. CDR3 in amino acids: CASTRDDTGELFF. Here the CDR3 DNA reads TGCGCCAGCACACGAGACGACACCGGGGAGCTGTTTTTT. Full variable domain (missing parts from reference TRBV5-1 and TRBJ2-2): KAGVTQTPRYLIKTRGQQVTLSCSPISGHRSVSWYQQTPGQGLQFLFEYFSETQRNKGNFPGRFSGRQFSNSRSEMNVSTLELGDSALYLCASTRDDTGELFFGEGSRLTVL.

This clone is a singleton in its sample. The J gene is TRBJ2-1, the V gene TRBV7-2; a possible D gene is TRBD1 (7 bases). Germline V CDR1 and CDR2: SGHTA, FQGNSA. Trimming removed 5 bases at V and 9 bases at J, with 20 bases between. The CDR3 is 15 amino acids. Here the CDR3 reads CASSPRQGGSGEQFF. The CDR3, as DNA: TGTGCCAGCAGCCCCCGACAGGGAGGTTCAGGTGAGCAGTTCTTC.

The CDR3 region is CASSPTGAGRNTIYF. The CDR3 DNA is TGTGCCAGCAGCCCCACAGGAGCAGGTCGTAACACCATATATTTT. The chain carries TRBV9 and TRBJ1-3, with D perhaps matching TRBD1 (5 bases). Trimming removed 4 bases from V and 7 bases from J, with 18 bases in between. The CDR3 extends over 15 amino acids. Germline CDR1 reads SGDLS; CDR2 reads YYNGEE. Drawing the rest from reference TRBV9 and TRBJ1-3, the complete variable domain is DSGVTQTPKHLITATGQRVTLRCSPRSGDLSVYWYQQSLDQGLQFLIQYYNGEERAKGNILERFSAQQFPDLHSELNLSSLELGDSALYFCASSPTGAGRNTIYFGEGSWLTVV.

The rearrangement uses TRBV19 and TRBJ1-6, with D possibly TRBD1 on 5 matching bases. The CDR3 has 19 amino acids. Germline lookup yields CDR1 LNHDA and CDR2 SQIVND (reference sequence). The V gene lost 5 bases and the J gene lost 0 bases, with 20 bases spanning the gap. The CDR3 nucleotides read TGTGCCAGTAGTTGGGACGGGACCAACGCGCCCTCCTATAATTCACCCCTCCACTTT. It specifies CASSWDGTNAPSYNSPLHF.

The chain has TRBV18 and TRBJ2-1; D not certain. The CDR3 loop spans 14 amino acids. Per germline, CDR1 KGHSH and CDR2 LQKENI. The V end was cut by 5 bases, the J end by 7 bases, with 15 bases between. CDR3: CASSSDGGSNEQFF. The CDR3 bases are TGTGCCAGCTCATCCGACGGCGGTTCAAATGAGCAGTTCTTC. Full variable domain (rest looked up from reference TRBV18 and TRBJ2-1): NAGVMQNPRHLVRRRGQEARLRCSPMKGHSHVYWYRQLPEEGLKFMVYLQKENIIDESGMPKERFSAEFPKEGPSILRIQQVVRGDSAAYFCASSSDGGSNEQFFGPGTRLTVL.

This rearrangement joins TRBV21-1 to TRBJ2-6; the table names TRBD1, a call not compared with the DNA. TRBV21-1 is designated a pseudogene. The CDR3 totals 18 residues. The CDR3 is CASSKASRRVPGANVLTF. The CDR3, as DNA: TGTGCCAGCAGCAAAGCAAGCCGCAGGGTTCCCGGGGCCAACGTCCTGACTTTC.

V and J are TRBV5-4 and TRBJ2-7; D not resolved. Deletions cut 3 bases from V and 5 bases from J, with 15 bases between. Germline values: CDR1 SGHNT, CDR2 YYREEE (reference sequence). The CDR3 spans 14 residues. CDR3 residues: CASSSVPLNNEQYF. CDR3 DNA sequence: TGTGCCAGCAGCTCGGTCCCTCTTAACAACGAGCAGTACTTC.

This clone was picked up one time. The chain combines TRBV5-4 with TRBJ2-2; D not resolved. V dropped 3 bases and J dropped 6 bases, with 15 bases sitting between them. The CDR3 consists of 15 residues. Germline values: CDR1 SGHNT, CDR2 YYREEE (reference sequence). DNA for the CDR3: TGTGCCAGCAGCTCTGGGGTAACAGTCGCCGGGGAGCTGTTTTTT. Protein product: CASSSGVTVAGELFF. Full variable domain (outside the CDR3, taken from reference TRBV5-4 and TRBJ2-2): ETGVTQSPTHLIKTRGQQVTLRCSSQSGHNTVSWYQQALGQGPQFIFQYYREEENGRGNFPPRFSGLQFPNYSSELNVNALELDDSALYLCASSSGVTVAGELFFGEGSRLTVL.

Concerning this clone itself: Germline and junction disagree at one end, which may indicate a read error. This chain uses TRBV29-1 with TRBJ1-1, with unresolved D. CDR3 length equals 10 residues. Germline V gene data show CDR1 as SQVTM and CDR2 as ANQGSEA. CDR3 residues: CSVETLSTHF. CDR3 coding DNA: TGCAGCGTTGAGACACTGAGCACCCATTTT.

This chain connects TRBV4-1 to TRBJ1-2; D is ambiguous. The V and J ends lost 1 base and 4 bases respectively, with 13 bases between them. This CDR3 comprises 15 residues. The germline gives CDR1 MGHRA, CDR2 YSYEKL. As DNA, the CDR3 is TGCGCCAGCAGCCAAGGGAGGGAGGGCGCCTATGGCTACACCTTC. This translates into CASSQGREGAYGYTF.

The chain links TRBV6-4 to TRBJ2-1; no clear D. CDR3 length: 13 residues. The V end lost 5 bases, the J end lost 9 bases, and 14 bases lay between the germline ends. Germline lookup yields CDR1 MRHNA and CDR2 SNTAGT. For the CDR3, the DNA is TGTGCCAGCAGTCCCTCTGGGGTCAGTGAGCAGTTCTTC. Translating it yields CASSPSGVSEQFF.